This T cell receptor (beta chain) was observed in a study of PD-1 blockade in classical Hodgkin lymphoma. Measured with immunoSEQ multiplex PCR; TCRdb has only the in-frame clones, and not every one. The data contain around 100,000 clones, about nine tenths of them seen just once; the ten biggest clones take up approximately 2.9%. The germline V gene encodes CDR1 MNHNS and CDR2 SASEGT. The CDR3 loop spans 15 amino acids. After removal of 5 bases from V and 4 bases from J, the junction contained 8 bases not matched to a gene. Described time point: cycle 4 day 1 (C4D1), after five to seven weeks of nivolumab. Patients all relapsed after autologous stem cell transplantation, and there was variation in brentuximab vedotin exposure.

The chain links TRBV6-1 to TRBJ1-2, with 9 bases matching TRBD1. The starting material was peripheral blood mononuclear cells (PBMCs), obtained before the fourth cycle of nivolumab. The source of this sequence is a human donor with classical Hodgkin lymphoma. CDR3 in amino acids: CASSQDRGQLYGYTF. CDR3 sequence (DNA): TGTGCCAGCAGTCAGGACAGGGGCCAACTCTATGGCTACACCTTC.